Shown below are 29 T cell receptor beta chains from a single sample sequenced in a study of blood T cell repertoires in COVID-19 (TCRdb year 2020). Libraries were built with the immunoSEQ multiplex PCR assay. TCRdb provides this immuneACCESS table in a form limited to in-frame rearrangements. Some clones are lacking; in checked studies, under half of them reflect an unresolved V gene, and why the rest are absent is not known. The sample table holds around 260,000 clones, of which approximately 86% were seen once. Together, the top ten hold over 7.5% of the sample. What was sequenced was peripheral blood. The origin of the receptors is a man in his forties who had recovered from COVID-19.

This clone was recorded only once. J is TRBJ1-3 and V is TRBV15; 9 bases align to TRBD1. V dropped 5 bases and J dropped 3; count of bases not matched to a gene: 2. The CDR3 runs to 14 residues. Germline assignment: CDR1 LNHNV and CDR2 YYDKDF (reference sequence). The CDR3 region is CATSDRGFGNTIYF. The CDR3 DNA sequence: TGTGCCACCAGCGACAGGGGGTTTGGAAACACCATATATTTT.

The chain joins TRBV6-2 or TRBV6-3 to TRBJ2-7; TRBD2 matches 15 bases. The germline V gene encodes CDR1 MNHEY and CDR2 SVGEGT. This CDR3 has 17 residues. V dropped 4 bases and J dropped 2; count of bases not matched to a gene: 6. The CDR3 spells CASSWTSGRDIAYEQYF. The CDR3 coding sequence is TGTGCCAGCAGTTGGACTAGCGGGAGGGACATAGCCTACGAGCAGTACTTC.

The gene calls are TRBV2 and TRBJ2-1; TRBD2 aligns across 9 bases. CDR1 and CDR2 from the germline V gene are SNHLY and FYNNEI. V dropped 4 bases and J dropped 7; count of bases not matched to a gene: 8. The CDR3 sequence is 15 residues long. CDR3 protein: CASSVQQTSGNEQFF. Written as DNA, the CDR3 is TGTGCCAGCAGTGTACAGCAGACTAGCGGAAATGAGCAGTTCTTC.

A single count supports this clone. The chain recombines TRBV7-8 with TRBJ2-7, with 9 bases lining up with TRBD2. Germline values: CDR1 SGHVS, CDR2 FQNEAQ. The CDR3 covers 14 residues. Trimming cost V 7 bases and J 4 bases; bases outside gene matches: 8. The CDR3 DNA reads TGTGCCAGCACCGTGGGGACTAGCCGATACGAGCAGTACTTC. Residues: CASTVGTSRYEQYF.

This rearrangement joins TRBV6-6 to TRBJ2-3; TRBD2 agrees at 7 bases. V dropped 2 bases and J dropped 5; count of bases not matched to a gene: 4. Germline assignment: CDR1 MNHNY and CDR2 SVGAGI (reference sequence). The CDR3 covers 14 residues. CDR3 residues: CASSYGGSGDTQYF. DNA of the CDR3: TGTGCCAGCAGTTACGGCGGGAGCGGAGATACGCAGTATTTT.

This sequence joins TRBV20-1 and TRBJ1-1; D unclear. The CDR3 is 13 amino acids. Germline CDR1 DFQATT, CDR2 SNEGSKA (reference sequence). V was cut by 3 bases and J by 0 bases, with 8 bases left in between. The CDR3 region has the DNA TGCAGTGCTAGTTTCTCAGTGAACACTGAAGCTTTCTTT. Protein product: CSASFSVNTEAFF.

The chain couples TRBV5-4 to TRBJ2-3; 10 positions match TRBD2. Germline V gene lookup returns CDR1 SGHNT and CDR2 YYREEE (reference sequence). V lost 2 bases to trimming and J lost 6 bases; unmatched junction nucleotides: 6. This CDR3 region has 15 residues. As DNA, the CDR3 is TGTGCCAGCAGCTTAGCGGGAGGGCCCGGGGATACGCAGTATTTT. It specifies CASSLAGGPGDTQYF.

This rearrangement joins TRBV6-5 to TRBJ2-7; 7 nucleotides line up with TRBD1. V lost 8 bases to trimming and J lost 4 bases; unmatched junction nucleotides: 8. In germline, CDR1 is MNHEY, CDR2 SVGAGI. The CDR3 runs 13 residues. CDR3 DNA sequence: TGTGCCAGCCGACCGACAGGGTCGTACGAGCAGTACTTC. Amino acid sequence: CASRPTGSYEQYF.

This chain uses TRBV7-9 with TRBJ2-2; D unresolved. Trimming removed 4 bases from V and 7 bases from J, with 7 bases in between. Germline values: CDR1 SEHNR, CDR2 FQNEAQ (reference sequence). The CDR3 is 12 residues long. The CDR3 DNA reads as TGTGCCAGCAGCTCAGGTCGCGGGGAGCTGTTTTTT. This translates into CASSSGRGELFF.

V gene TRBV27 combines with J gene TRBJ1-1; 11 bases agree with TRBD1. This CDR3 contains 15 residues. CDR1 MNHEY and CDR2 SMNVEV come from the germline V gene (reference sequence). V was clipped by 7 bases and J by 1 base; unmatched bases: 5. The CDR3 region has the DNA TGTGCCAGCACCCCGGACAGGGGGCAGAACACTGAAGCTTTCTTT. Protein product: CASTPDRGQNTEAFF.

This chain joins TRBV7-2 and TRBJ2-2; D is ambiguous. The length of the CDR3 is 15 residues. CDR1 and CDR2 (germline): SGHTA, FQGNSA. V was clipped by 1 base and J by 6 bases, with 12 bases between them. The CDR3 DNA follows: TGTGCCAGCAGCTTAGACGGTTCGGGTGCCGGGGAGCTGTTTTTT. Its translation is CASSLDGSGAGELFF.

The chain is built from TRBV19 and TRBJ1-1; the D is unclear. Germline V gives CDR1 LNHDA, CDR2 SQIVND (reference sequence). V lost 7 bases to trimming and J lost 4 bases, with 16 bases between them. This CDR3 is built from 14 residues. The chain's CDR3 is CASTLGHPGTEAFF. CDR3 sequence (DNA): TGTGCCAGTACCCTGGGCCATCCAGGCACTGAAGCTTTCTTT.

The chain recombines TRBV7-8 with TRBJ1-2; the D is unclear. Germline CDR1 SGHVS, CDR2 FQNEAQ. V was shortened by 5 bases and J by 6 bases, with 16 bases between the two germline ends. The CDR3 covers 14 residues. The CDR3 coding sequence is TGTGCCAGCAGCCCGACGACAAAATTGGATGGCTACACCTTC. Protein sequence: CASSPTTKLDGYTF.

The chain joins TRBV18 to TRBJ1-4, with TRBD1 matching 8 bases. V shed 2 bases and J 5 bases; nucleotides not matched to a gene: 7. The CDR3 has 16 residues. Per germline, CDR1 KGHSH and CDR2 LQKENI. The CDR3 nucleotides are TGTGCCAGCTCACCATCCAGGGGGCAACGAAATGAAAAACTGTTTTTT. The encoded protein is CASSPSRGQRNEKLFF.

The chain joins TRBV7-9 to TRBJ2-3, with 10 nucleotides matching TRBD2. CDR1 and CDR2 from the germline V gene are SEHNR and FQNEAQ (reference sequence). The CDR3 extends over 16 amino acids. The junction had 9 bases not matched to a gene; V was cut back by 5 bases and J by 4 bases. The CDR3 coding sequence is TGTGCCAGCAGCCCTACTAGCGGGGAGGGCCCAGATACGCAGTATTTT. Translating it yields CASSPTSGEGPDTQYF. The full variable domain, rest sourced from reference TRBV7-9 and TRBJ2-3, is DTGVSQNPRHKITKRGQNVTFRCDPISEHNRLYWYRQTLGQGPEFLTYFQNEAQLEKSRLLSDRFSAERPKGSFSTLEIQRTEQGDSAMYLCASSPTSGEGPDTQYFGPGTRLTVL.

This chain uses TRBV5-1 with TRBJ1-5; 8 nucleotides align to TRBD1. The V and J ends lost 4 bases and 7 bases, in that order; junction bases with no gene match: 10. This CDR3 comprises 15 residues. The V gene's germline CDR1 is SGHRS and CDR2 YFSETQ. CDR3 protein: CASSPNPGQGQPQHF. The CDR3 DNA reads as TGCGCCAGCAGCCCAAATCCAGGACAGGGCCAGCCCCAGCATTTT.

A word on this clone: The sample has other DNA sequences that encode this CDR3 too. V gene TRBV2 combines with J gene TRBJ2-1, with 14 positions matching TRBD2. CDR1 SNHLY and CDR2 FYNNEI come from the germline V gene. The trim removed 5 bases at V and 4 bases at J, leaving 1 base unmatched. The CDR3 length is 15 residues. The DNA of the CDR3 is TGTGCCAGCAGTCGACTAGCGGGAGGGTACAATGAGCAGTTCTTC. Translating it yields CASSRLAGGYNEQFF. Combining the CDR3 with reference TRBV2 and TRBJ2-1 gives the whole variable domain EPEVTQTPSHQVTQMGQEVILRCVPISNHLYFYWYRQILGQKVEFLVSFYNNEISEKSEIFDDQFSVERPDGSNFTLKIRSTKLEDSAMYFCASSRLAGGYNEQFFGPGTRLTVL.

The rearrangement uses TRBV30 and TRBJ1-5; the D gene is possibly TRBD1 (5 bases). The CDR3 covers 14 residues. The ends were cut back, 0 bases at V and 6 bases at J, with 12 bases in the middle. Germline V gene sequence: CDR1 GTSNPN, CDR2 SVGIG (reference sequence). CDR3 sequence: CAWSVSPGGQPQHF. For the CDR3, the DNA is TGTGCCTGGAGTGTGTCCCCCGGGGGTCAGCCCCAGCATTTT.

This rearrangement joins TRBV15 to TRBJ2-1; 8 nucleotides align to TRBD2. The CDR3 sequence is 15 residues long. Germline CDR1 reads LNHNV; CDR2 reads YYDKDF (reference sequence). Trimming cost V 1 base and J 4 bases; bases outside gene matches: 3. In DNA, the CDR3 is TGTGCCACCAGCAGAGCACTAGCGGTTTACAATGAGCAGTTCTTC. The encoded protein is CATSRALAVYNEQFF.

The chain links TRBV29-1 to TRBJ2-7, with TRBD2 matching over 12 bases. V lost 7 bases and J lost 6; bases outside the gene matches: 7. Germline-derived CDR1 and CDR2 are SQVTM and ANQGSEA. This CDR3 is built from 13 residues. As DNA, the CDR3 is TGCAGCGCTGTAACTAGCGGGAGGTTCGAGCAGTACTTC. Translated, it gives CSAVTSGRFEQYF.

The V call is TRBV4-3, the J call TRBJ1-4, with D maybe TRBD1 (6 bases). V dropped 0 bases and J dropped 6 bases, with 11 bases sitting between them. Germline loops: CDR1 LGHNA, CDR2 YSLEER. This CDR3 comprises 15 residues. The CDR3 protein is CASSQDHGTYEKLFF. The DNA of the CDR3 is TGCGCCAGCAGCCAAGATCACGGGACATATGAAAAACTGTTTTTT.

This chain connects TRBV4-3 to TRBJ2-1; 8 bases match TRBD2. This CDR3 has 15 amino acids. With 5 bases clipped from V and 8 bases from J, the junction kept 11 bases outside the gene matches. CDR1 is LGHNA, CDR2 YSLEER, per germline. The CDR3 protein is CASSLAGRAMDEQFF. Here the CDR3 DNA reads TGCGCCAGCAGCTTAGCGGGGAGAGCGATGGATGAGCAGTTCTTC.

The chain recombines TRBV19 with TRBJ2-2; D unclear. The CDR3 length is 19 residues. From germline, CDR1 is LNHDA and CDR2 SQIVND (reference sequence). The germline V and J ends were trimmed by 4 bases and 6 bases, with 27 bases remaining between them. The CDR3 reads CASSTPPHRWLRLAGELFF. As DNA, the CDR3 is TGTGCCAGTAGTACGCCTCCGCATCGTTGGCTGCGGTTGGCCGGGGAGCTGTTTTTT.

This chain connects TRBV7-8 to TRBJ1-2, with D perhaps matching TRBD1 (5 bases). V shed 5 bases and J shed 5 bases, with 18 bases lying between them. From germline, CDR1 is SGHVS and CDR2 FQNEAQ. This CDR3 region has 15 residues. CDR3 protein: CASSPSDTGIYGYTF. The CDR3 DNA reads as TGTGCCAGCAGCCCCTCCGACACAGGAATATATGGCTACACCTTC.

The V gene is TRBV6-5, the J gene TRBJ1-1, with no clear D. Germline values: CDR1 MNHEY, CDR2 SVGAGI. CDR3 length: 15 amino acids. V shed 0 bases and J shed 4 bases, with 12 bases lying between them. CDR3 DNA: TGTGCCAGCAGTTACTCGAGAGCTGGAGGCACTGAAGCTTTCTTT. It translates to CASSYSRAGGTEAFF.

The chain couples TRBV7-3 to TRBJ2-1, with 14 bases identical to TRBD2. The V gene's germline CDR1 is SGHTA and CDR2 FQGTGA. Trimming cost V 2 bases and J 5 bases; bases outside gene matches: 2. The CDR3 totals 16 residues. The DNA for the CDR3 is TGTGCCAGCAGCTTAGGACTAGCGGGAGGAAACAATGAGCAGTTCTTC. Its protein product is CASSLGLAGGNNEQFF.

The J gene is TRBJ1-1, the V gene TRBV12-3 or TRBV12-4, with 7 bases identical to TRBD1. The CDR3 length is 13 residues. The V gene end was trimmed by 6 bases and the J gene end by 6 bases; junction bases not matched to a gene: 7. CDR3 bases: TGTGCCAGCAGAAAAACAGGGGTCGCTGAAGCTTTCTTT. Protein sequence: CASRKTGVAEAFF.

The chain recombines TRBV9 with TRBJ1-1; no firm D call. Germline V lookup: CDR1 SGDLS, CDR2 YYNGEE. V was shortened by 4 bases and J by 3 bases, with 10 bases between the two germline ends. The CDR3 spans 13 residues. The CDR3 DNA follows: TGTGCCAGCAGCCGAGGGATGGACACTGAAGCTTTCTTT. It yields the protein CASSRGMDTEAFF.

The chain carries TRBV7-9 and TRBJ2-3; 14 bases align to TRBD2. The junction had 8 bases not matched to a gene; V was cut back by 5 bases and J by 4 bases. Germline V gene data show CDR1 as SEHNR and CDR2 as FQNEAQ (reference sequence). The CDR3 is made up of 17 amino acids. The CDR3: CASSRLAGGGPADTQYF. The CDR3 coding sequence is TGTGCCAGCAGCCGACTAGCGGGAGGGGGCCCGGCAGATACGCAGTATTTT.